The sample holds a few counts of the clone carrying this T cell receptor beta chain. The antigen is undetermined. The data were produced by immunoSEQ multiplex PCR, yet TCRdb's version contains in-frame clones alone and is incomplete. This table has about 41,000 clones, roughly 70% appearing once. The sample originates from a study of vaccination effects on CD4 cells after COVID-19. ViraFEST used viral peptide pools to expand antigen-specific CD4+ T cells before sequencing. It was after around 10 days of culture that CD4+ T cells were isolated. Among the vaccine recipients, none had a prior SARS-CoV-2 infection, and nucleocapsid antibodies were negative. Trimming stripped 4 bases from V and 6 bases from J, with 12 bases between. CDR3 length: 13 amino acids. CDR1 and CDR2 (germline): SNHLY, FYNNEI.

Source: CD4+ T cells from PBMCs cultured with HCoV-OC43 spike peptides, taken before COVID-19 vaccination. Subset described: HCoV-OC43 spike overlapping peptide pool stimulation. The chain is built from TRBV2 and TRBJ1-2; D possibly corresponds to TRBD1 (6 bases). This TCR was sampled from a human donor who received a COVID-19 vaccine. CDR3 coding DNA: TGTGCCAGCAGTGGACAGGCCCTCCATGGCTACACCTTC. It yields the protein CASSGQALHGYTF.